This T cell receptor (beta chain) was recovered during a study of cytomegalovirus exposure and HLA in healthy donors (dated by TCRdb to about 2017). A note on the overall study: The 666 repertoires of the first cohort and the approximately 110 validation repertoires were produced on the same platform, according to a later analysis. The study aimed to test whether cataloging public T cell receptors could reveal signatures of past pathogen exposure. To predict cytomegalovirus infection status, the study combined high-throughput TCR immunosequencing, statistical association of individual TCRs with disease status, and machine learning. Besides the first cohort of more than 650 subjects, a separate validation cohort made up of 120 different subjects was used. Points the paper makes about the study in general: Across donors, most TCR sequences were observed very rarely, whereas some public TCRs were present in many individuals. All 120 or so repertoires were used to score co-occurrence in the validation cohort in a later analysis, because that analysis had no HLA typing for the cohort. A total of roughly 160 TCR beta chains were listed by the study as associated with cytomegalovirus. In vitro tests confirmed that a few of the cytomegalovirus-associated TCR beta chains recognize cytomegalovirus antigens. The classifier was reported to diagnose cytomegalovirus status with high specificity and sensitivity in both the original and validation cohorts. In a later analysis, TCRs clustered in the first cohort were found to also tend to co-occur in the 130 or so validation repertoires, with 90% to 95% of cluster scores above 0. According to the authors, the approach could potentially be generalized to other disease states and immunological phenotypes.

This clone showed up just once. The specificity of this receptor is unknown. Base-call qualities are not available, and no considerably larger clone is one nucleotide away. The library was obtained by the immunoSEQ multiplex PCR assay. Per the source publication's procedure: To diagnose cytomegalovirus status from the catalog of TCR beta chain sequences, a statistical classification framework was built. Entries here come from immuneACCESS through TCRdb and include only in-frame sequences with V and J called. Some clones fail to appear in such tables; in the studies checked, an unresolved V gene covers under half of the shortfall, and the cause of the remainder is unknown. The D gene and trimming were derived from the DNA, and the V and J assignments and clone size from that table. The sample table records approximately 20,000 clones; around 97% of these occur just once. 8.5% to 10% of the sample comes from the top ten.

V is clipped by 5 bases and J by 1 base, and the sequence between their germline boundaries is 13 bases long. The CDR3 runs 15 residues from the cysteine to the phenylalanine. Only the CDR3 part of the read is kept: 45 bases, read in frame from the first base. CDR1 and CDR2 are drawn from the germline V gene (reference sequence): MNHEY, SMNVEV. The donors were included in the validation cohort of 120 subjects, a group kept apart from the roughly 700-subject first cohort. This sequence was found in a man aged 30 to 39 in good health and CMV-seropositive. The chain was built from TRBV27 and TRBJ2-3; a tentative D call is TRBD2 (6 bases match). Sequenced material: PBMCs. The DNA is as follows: TGTGCCAGCAGTCTTCTAGCGACCCGCACAGATACGCAGTATTTT. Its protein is CASSLLATRTDTQYF.